This passage covers 24 T cell receptor beta chains from one sample sequenced in a study of T cells expressing NK-cell markers. For each CDR3 protein, TCRdb gives one entry from its re-call of the 5' RACE reads, without DNA. With about 450,000 distinct CDR3 sequences in the sample, the ten largest clones hold approximately 7%. Material: blood T cells: a sorted CD56 or NKG2C T cell subset, CD4+ or CD8+ T cells, or bulk PBMC T cells (not recorded which). The receptors originated from a woman between 18 and 75 years old in good health.

The chain recombines TRBV5-1 with TRBJ2-1; TCRdb names TRBD2, which stays unverified in the absence of DNA. CDR3 length: 16 residues. The germline gives CDR1 SGHRS, CDR2 YFSETQ. The CDR3 is CASSPGVREGYNEQFF.

The rearrangement links TRBV7-2 to TRBJ2-5; TCRdb proposes TRBD2, but this gene call is untestable without DNA. CDR1 and CDR2 from the germline V gene are SGHTA and FQGNSA. The CDR3 has 15 residues. The CDR3 region is CASSLGIGGAETQYF. Based on the CDR3 plus reference TRBV7-2 and TRBJ2-5, the full variable domain is GAGVSQSPSNKVTEKGKDVELRCDPISGHTALYWYRQSLGQGLEFLIYFQGNSAPDKSGLPSDRFSAERTGGSVSTLTIQRTQQEDSAVYLCASSLGIGGAETQYFGPGTRLLVL.

The chain joins TRBV12-3 or TRBV12-4 to TRBJ2-5; TCRdb outputs TRBD1, but without DNA this stays unchecked. CDR3 length: 14 amino acids. This chain's CDR3 is CASSLSQGLETQYF.

The chain joins TRBV18 to TRBJ1-4; TCRdb's assignment of TRBD1 cannot be checked, as there is no DNA. From germline, CDR1 is KGHSH and CDR2 LQKENI. This CDR3 has 17 residues. The CDR3 reads CASQKQGILATNEKLFF.

The J gene is TRBJ2-1, the V gene TRBV5-4; TCRdb indicates TRBD2, and absent DNA this call remains unverified. Per the germline V gene, CDR1 is SGHNT and CDR2 is YYREEE (reference sequence). CDR3 size: 15 residues. This CDR3 reads CASSLDSGRANEQFF.

The genes are TRBV7-3 and TRBJ1-2. CDR3 length: 13 residues. The V gene's germline CDR1 is SGHTA and CDR2 FQGTGA. CDR3 loop: CASSSGQRDGYTF.

This chain uses TRBV6-2 or TRBV6-3 with TRBJ2-7. The CDR3 runs to 15 residues. The germline V gene encodes CDR1 MNHEY and CDR2 SVGEGT. The CDR3 is CASSYGAGPQGEQYF.

This chain connects TRBV30 to TRBJ2-1; TCRdb's D gene call, TRBD2, goes unchecked for lack of DNA. The CDR3 runs 14 residues. Germline V CDR1 and CDR2: GTSNPN, SVGIG (reference sequence). CDR3 residues: CAWAGLAGVNEQFF. Using reference TRBV30 and TRBJ2-1 for the parts outside the CDR3, the full variable domain is SQTIHQWPATLVQPVGSPLSLECTVEGTSNPNLYWYRQAAGRGLQLLFYSVGIGQISSEVPQNLSASRPQDRQFILSSKKLLLSDSGFYLCAWAGLAGVNEQFFGPGTRLTVL.

The chain links TRBV7-6 to TRBJ2-1; the TRBD1 assignment by TCRdb is unverifiable without DNA. The CDR3 contains 16 residues. From germline, CDR1 is SGHVS and CDR2 FNYEAQ. CDR3: CASSLGGDSSYNEQFF. Filled out from reference TRBV7-6 and TRBJ2-1, the complete variable domain reads GAGVSQSPRYKVTKRGQDVALRCDPISGHVSLYWYRQALGQGPEFLTYFNYEAQQDKSGLPNDRFSAERPEGSISTLTIQRTEQRDSAMYRCASSLGGDSSYNEQFFGPGTRLTVL.

The genes are TRBV4-1 and TRBJ2-5; TCRdb lists TRBD1, though no DNA is available to test this call. This CDR3 comprises 14 residues. The germline V gene has CDR1 MGHRA and CDR2 YSYEKL. The CDR3 here is CASSQDRAEETQYF.

The chain uses TRBV4-2 and TRBJ2-1; TCRdb indicates TRBD2, and absent DNA this call remains unverified. The CDR3 sequence is 15 residues long. Germline CDR1 and CDR2: LGHNA and YNFKEQ. The CDR3 sequence: CASSQERASANEQFF.

The V gene is TRBV25-1, the J gene TRBJ1-2; TCRdb picks TRBD1, but there is no DNA to check that call. Germline V gene lookup returns CDR1 MGHDK and CDR2 SYGVNS. The CDR3 consists of 17 residues. CDR3 sequence: CASSGGQGGQGVSGYTF.

The rearrangement joins TRBV7-9 to TRBJ2-1; the TCRdb D gene call, TRBD1, has no DNA to confirm it. This CDR3 has 15 residues. The germline CDR1 and CDR2 sequences are SEHNR and FQNEAQ (reference sequence). CDR3: CASSPGGASYNEQFF.

The rearrangement joins TRBV12-3 or TRBV12-4 to TRBJ1-5. There are 16 residues in the CDR3. The CDR3 sequence: CASSLRGGIGNQPQHF.

The rearrangement links TRBV11-2 to TRBJ2-5; TCRdb returns TRBD2, unconfirmable since there is no DNA. Germline lookup yields CDR1 SGHAT and CDR2 FQNNGV. CDR3 length: 19 amino acids. CDR3 sequence: CASSLSDPRLAGDGETQYF. The full variable domain, its missing parts supplied by reference TRBV11-2 and TRBJ2-5, is EAGVAQSPRYKIIEKRQSVAFWCNPISGHATLYWYQQILGQGPKLLIQFQNNGVVDDSQLPKDRFSAERLKGVDSTLKIQPAKLEDSAVYLCASSLSDPRLAGDGETQYFGPGTRLLVL.

The V call is TRBV25-1, the J call TRBJ2-3; without DNA, the TCRdb call of TRBD1 cannot be checked. This CDR3 comprises 14 residues. In germline, CDR1 is MGHDK, CDR2 SYGVNS. CDR3 protein: CASSELTGPDTQYF.

The genes are TRBV2 and TRBJ1-4. From germline, CDR1 is SNHLY and CDR2 FYNNEI. This CDR3 has 16 amino acids. CDR3 amino acids: CASSEALKKLNEKLFF. The full variable domain, its missing parts supplied by reference TRBV2 and TRBJ1-4, is EPEVTQTPSHQVTQMGQEVILRCVPISNHLYFYWYRQILGQKVEFLVSFYNNEISEKSEIFDDQFSVERPDGSNFTLKIRSTKLEDSAMYFCASSEALKKLNEKLFFGSGTQLSVL.

The rearrangement joins TRBV12-3 or TRBV12-4 to TRBJ2-3. This CDR3 region has 13 residues. CDR3 amino acids: CASSLERSDTQYF.

This sequence joins TRBV6-2 or TRBV6-3 and TRBJ2-1; TCRdb calls TRBD1, which cannot be checked without DNA. The CDR3 contains 14 residues. The V gene's germline CDR1 is MNHEY and CDR2 SVGEGT. The CDR3 loop is CATRPGASYNEQFF.

V gene TRBV5-5 combines with J gene TRBJ2-5; TCRdb proposes TRBD2, but this gene call is untestable without DNA. The CDR3 runs 17 residues. Germline assignment: CDR1 SGHKS and CDR2 YYEKEE (reference sequence). The CDR3 sequence: CASNLLAGGPSKETQYF. Full variable domain (outside the CDR3, taken from reference TRBV5-5 and TRBJ2-5): DAGVTQSPTHLIKTRGQQVTLRCSPISGHKSVSWYQQVLGQGPQFIFQYYEKEERGRGNFPDRFSARQFPNYSSELNVNALLLGDSALYLCASNLLAGGPSKETQYFGPGTRLLVL.

This sequence joins TRBV4-3 and TRBJ2-6; TCRdb picks TRBD2, but there is no DNA to check that call. The CDR3 runs 19 residues. Germline V gene data show CDR1 as LGHNA and CDR2 as YSLEER. The CDR3 reads CASSQERWTGGTGANVLTF.

The chain employs TRBV3-1 and TRBJ1-1. The CDR3 is 14 residues long. Germline V gives CDR1 LGHDT, CDR2 YNNKEL (reference sequence). The CDR3 loop is CASSPGSWDTEAFF.

The genes are TRBV11-2 and TRBJ1-2; there is no DNA to check the TCRdb D call of TRBD1. Per the germline V gene, CDR1 is SGHAT and CDR2 is FQNNGV. This CDR3 contains 16 residues. The CDR3 region is CASSSSPAGSRGGYTF. Variable domain in full (rest from reference TRBV11-2 and TRBJ1-2): EAGVAQSPRYKIIEKRQSVAFWCNPISGHATLYWYQQILGQGPKLLIQFQNNGVVDDSQLPKDRFSAERLKGVDSTLKIQPAKLEDSAVYLCASSSSPAGSRGGYTFGSGTRLTVV.

The rearrangement links TRBV11-2 to TRBJ1-1. The CDR3 extends over 11 amino acids. Per the germline V gene, CDR1 is SGHAT and CDR2 is FQNNGV. This CDR3 is CASSLYPQAFF. The entire variable domain, with the rest obtained from reference TRBV11-2 and TRBJ1-1, is as follows: EAGVAQSPRYKIIEKRQSVAFWCNPISGHATLYWYQQILGQGPKLLIQFQNNGVVDDSQLPKDRFSAERLKGVDSTLKIQPAKLEDSAVYLCASSLYPQAFFGQGTRLTVV.